This TCR beta chain derives from a study of human T cells and chemical hapten exposure. Study details: Sensitization employed 2% DPC on about 2 cm by about 2 cm of upper inner arm skin.

Study-wide results and caveats: DPC sensitization produced no change in TCRs with frequency above 1 in 1000.

Separate cDNA molecules received unique molecular identifiers, which the library attached to them. From the RACE reads, TCRdb called clonotypes with MiXCR, one entry per CDR3 protein. The table has about 71,000 distinct CDR3 sequences, around 10% seen once. The time point was: patch test 3, about 24 weeks after DPC sensitization. Sample treatment: therapeutic diphenylcyclopropenone sensitization with weekly scalp DPC. Before extraction, the whole blood was not fractionated, and total RNA was taken from it. The germline CDR1 and CDR2 sequences are MDHEN and SYDVKM. The CDR3 contains 14 residues. J lost 3 bases, V lost 6 bases, and 6 bases had no gene match. This clonotype was observed many times. Its cognate antigen is unknown.

V and J are TRBV28 and TRBJ2-7, with 9 nucleotides matching TRBD1. The material was whole blood, obtained in connection with sensitization to the hapten diphenylcyclopropenone (DPC). The source is a woman in her fifties or sixties with alopecia areata. Some clones in this sample may be carry-over from other donors' samples. The CDR3 nucleotides read TGTGCCAGCAGCCCGACAGGGGGGAACTACGAGCAGTACTTC. This gives the protein CASSPTGGNYEQYF.